The 3 T cell receptor beta chains given below trace back to one sample, sequenced in a study of OX40 agonist ivuxolimab in advanced cancers. Repertoires were generated with immunoSEQ multiplex PCR, while TCRdb's copy carries only in-frame clones and drops some. The sample has some 82,000 clones; more than 85% are singletons. The sample here was CD4+ or CD8+ T cells sorted from blood, taken in a trial of the OX40 agonist ivuxolimab. These TCRs come from an adult with an advanced solid tumor such as melanoma, head and neck, liver or kidney cancer.

The rearrangement links TRBV28 to TRBJ2-6; D gene ambiguous. V was trimmed by 2 bases and J by 1 base, leaving 9 bases between them. CDR3 size: 16 residues. Germline CDR1 is MDHEN and CDR2 is SYDVKM. The DNA of the CDR3 is TGTGCCAGCAGTTTAGGATCAGCATCTGGGGCCAACGTCCTGACTTTC. Translation gives CASSLGSASGANVLTF.

The rearrangement joins TRBV5-1 to TRBJ2-5, with TRBD2 matching over 7 bases. J gave up 4 bases and V 4 bases, and 13 bases lay outside the gene matches. The length of the CDR3 is 16 residues. Germline V CDR1 and CDR2: SGHRS, YFSETQ. The DNA for the CDR3 is TGCGCCAGCAGCCCGGGCTGGGCTAGCGGTCGAGAGACCCAGTACTTC. Protein: CASSPGWASGRETQYF.

This chain uses TRBV18 with TRBJ2-3; D ambiguous. V shed 1 base and J shed 5 bases, with 13 bases lying between them. CDR1 is KGHSH and CDR2 is LQKENI in the germline V gene. CDR3 length: 15 residues. The CDR3 here is CASSPLTLLKDTQYF. The CDR3 DNA is TGTGCCAGCTCACCACTAACACTCCTGAAAGATACGCAGTATTTT.